This T cell receptor beta chain stems from a study of T-cell reconstitution after alpha-beta-depleted transplantation in children. Germline V gives CDR1 SGDLS, CDR2 YYNGEE. The trim removed 3 bases at V and 5 bases at J, leaving 4 bases unmatched. This CDR3 spans 13 amino acids. This sample's TCRbeta library carried unique molecular identifier barcodes. TCRdb reprocessed the PCR reads with MiXCR, giving one entry per CDR3 protein. The sample has hundreds of thousands of distinct CDR3 sequences, roughly 10% seen once. Study-wide results and caveats: After one year, T-cell counts and TCRbeta diversity mostly came from new T cells. Reportedly, only several hundred clones from non-depleted graft cells drove alpha-beta T-cell counts at about two months. The origin of high day-60 TCRbeta diversity in some patients lay in surviving recipient T cells and thymic progenitors.

This clonotype came up many times. The target antigen is unknown. This sequence joins TRBV9 and TRBJ2-7; 8 bases fit TRBD1. The specimen was peripheral blood, collected 180 days after TCRalphabeta/CD19-depleted stem cell transplant. This receptor was obtained from a male patient between 2 and 10 years old who had a stem cell transplant for chronic granulomatous disease, so the T cells may come from the graft donor. CDR3 sequence (DNA): TGTGCCAGCAGCGCCGGGACAGGCGACGAGCAGTACTTC. Translation gives CASSAGTGDEQYF.